The 29 T cell receptor beta chains below were found in one sample sequenced in a study of blood T cells in healthy people across ages. Together with a sample-barcoded 5' primer, a J-beta primer mix was included in a second PCR lasting about 6 to 11 cycles. TCRdb passed the 5' RACE reads through MiXCR, listing each CDR3 protein once. The table shows nearly 1 million distinct CDR3 sequences, with 51% occurring only once. The sequenced material came from blood. The receptors were sampled from a woman between 55 and 75 years old in good health.

The genes are TRBV2 and TRBJ2-3; 8 nucleotides match TRBD2. There are 14 residues in the CDR3. The V segment lost 8 bases and the J segment 1 base; nucleotides outside the gene matches: 5. CDR1 is SNHLY, CDR2 FYNNEI, per germline. Written as DNA, the CDR3 is TGTGCCAGCCAGAGCGGGAGCGGCACAGATACGCAGTATTTT. As protein: CASQSGSGTDTQYF.

This clonotype came up once. The V call is TRBV6-4, the J call TRBJ2-1; the match to TRBD2 covers 11 bases. CDR1 is MRHNA and CDR2 is SNTAGT in the germline V gene. Unmatched junction bases numbered 6, after V lost 0 bases and J lost 5 bases. The CDR3 consists of 17 residues. The CDR3 is CASSDSLLAGGHNEQFF. The CDR3 DNA reads TGTGCCAGCAGTGACTCTCTTCTAGCGGGAGGCCACAATGAGCAGTTCTTC.

This clonotype has more than one count but fewer than ten. V is TRBV6-6 and J is TRBJ2-3; 8 bases are shared with TRBD2. Looked up from germline, CDR1 is MNHNY and CDR2 is SVGAGI (reference sequence). This CDR3 has 16 residues. The V and J ends lost 2 bases and 5 bases, in that order; junction bases with no gene match: 9. This CDR3 is CASSYSQQREIDTQYF. The CDR3 DNA is TGTGCCAGCAGTTACAGTCAACAGCGGGAGATAGATACGCAGTATTTT.

The V call is TRBV4-1, the J call TRBJ2-3; D is possibly TRBD2 (6 bases). V shed 0 bases and J shed 0 bases, with 10 bases lying between them. The CDR3 covers 16 residues. Germline CDR1 and CDR2: MGHRA and YSYEKL. The CDR3 DNA follows: TGCGCCAGCAGCCAAGAGGGGGGATGGAGCACAGATACGCAGTATTTT. Its protein product is CASSQEGGWSTDTQYF.

This clonotype was observed a few times. The genes are TRBV7-3 and TRBJ2-3; 9 nucleotides line up with TRBD2. The V and J ends lost 0 bases and 2 bases, in that order; junction bases with no gene match: 3. The CDR3 totals 16 residues. CDR1 and CDR2 (germline): SGHTA, FQGTGA. DNA for the CDR3: TGTGCCAGCAGCTTAACTCTAGCGGGACCCACAGATACGCAGTATTTT. Residues: CASSLTLAGPTDTQYF.

The V call is TRBV9, the J call TRBJ2-2; D may be TRBD1 or TRBD2 (5 bases each). CDR1 and CDR2 (germline): SGDLS, YYNGEE. Trimming cost V 4 bases and J 5 bases, with 15 bases left between them. The CDR3 sequence is 15 residues long. CDR3 sequence (DNA): TGTGCCAGCAGCAGCCGGGACGGTGGAACCGGGGAGCTGTTTTTT. Translating it yields CASSSRDGGTGELFF.

With regard to this clonotype: The junction departs from the called germline gene at one end, perhaps through a read error. V and J are TRBV27 and TRBJ2-1, with D possibly being TRBD2 (6 bases). Per germline, CDR1 MNHEY and CDR2 SMNVEV (reference sequence). The CDR3 runs 17 residues. CDR3 residues: CASSLDGGLAQHNEQFF. In nucleotides, the CDR3 is TGTGCTAGCAGTTTGGATGGAGGGCTAGCGCAGCACAATGAGCAGTTCTTC.

V is TRBV21-1 and J is TRBJ2-3; the listed D gene, TRBD1, was not tested against the DNA. TRBV21-1 is a pseudogene segment. The CDR3 extends over 18 amino acids. CDR3 sequence (DNA): TGTGCCAGCAGCAAAACAGAAAAGGGGGACTTGAGCACAGATACGCAGTATTTT. Translation: CASSKTEKGDLSTDTQYF.

This clonotype was observed a few times. V is TRBV12-3 or TRBV12-4 and J is TRBJ1-6; TRBD1 might be the D (5 bases). This CDR3 region has 14 residues. V was shortened by 7 bases and J by 7 bases, with 14 bases between the two germline ends. The CDR3, as DNA: TGTGCCAGCACCTTGACAGTTCAGAATTCACCCCTCCACTTT. Protein product: CASTLTVQNSPLHF.

The V and J genes are TRBV5-1 and TRBJ2-1; TRBD2 matches at 13 bases. This CDR3 region has 16 residues. V was pared by 4 bases and J by 7 bases, with 8 bases of the junction left unmatched. From germline, CDR1 is SGHRS and CDR2 YFSETQ. The CDR3 DNA reads TGCGCCAGCAGCCCTACCACTAGCGGGAGGGTAAATGAGCAGTTCTTC. Translating gives CASSPTTSGRVNEQFF.

The V gene is TRBV27, the J gene TRBJ2-1; D gene unclear. V was clipped by 3 bases and J by 10 bases, with 10 bases between them. The CDR3 length is 12 residues. Looked up from germline, CDR1 is MNHEY and CDR2 is SMNVEV (reference sequence). The CDR3 region is CASSFWVGEQFF. CDR3 in DNA: TGTGCCAGCAGTTTCTGGGTAGGGGAGCAGTTCTTC.

V gene TRBV6-5 combines with J gene TRBJ2-1; D is possibly TRBD1 (5 bases). With 7 bases removed from V and 4 bases from J, the gap between germline ends came to 11 bases. The CDR3 is 13 residues long. Looked up from germline, CDR1 is MNHEY and CDR2 is SVGAGI. The CDR3 spells CASTVGPYNEQFF. The CDR3 bases are TGTGCCAGCACTGTGGGGCCTTACAATGAGCAGTTCTTC.

This clonotype was detected once. V usage is TRBV20-1 and J usage is TRBJ2-5; D is possibly TRBD1 (6 bases). Judging by the DNA end, TRBJ2-7 fits better; the J call may be wrong. Germline-derived CDR1 and CDR2 are DFQATT and SNEGSKA (reference sequence). The length of the CDR3 is 14 residues. DNA for the CDR3: TGCAGTGCTAGTGGTTCCAGGGGACCCTACGAGCAGTACTTC. The encoded protein is CSASGSRGPYEQYF.

The DNA of the CDR3 is TGTGCCAGCCGGACCCTGGGGAGAGATGGCTACACCTTC. Amino acid sequence: CASRTLGRDGYTF. This sequence joins TRBV12-3 or TRBV12-4 and TRBJ1-2; D remains ambiguous. This CDR3 is 13 amino acids long. The V end lost 8 bases, the J end lost 6 bases, and 16 bases lay between the germline ends.

This clonotype was detected many times. The rearrangement links TRBV29-1 to TRBJ2-7; 10 bases line up with TRBD1. CDR3 length equals 12 residues. From germline, CDR1 is SQVTM and CDR2 ANQGSEA. J lost 4 bases, V lost 7 bases, and 4 bases had no gene match. CDR3 DNA sequence: TGCAGCGGGACGGGACAGGGGTACGAGCAGTACTTC. The encoded protein is CSGTGQGYEQYF.

The J gene is TRBJ2-4, the V gene TRBV7-2, with TRBD2 as a possible D gene (6 bases). The germline gives CDR1 SGHTA, CDR2 FQGNSA. The CDR3 totals 11 residues. The V end lost 5 bases, the J end lost 11 bases, and 10 bases lay between the germline ends. This CDR3 is CASSSPSVQYF. The CDR3 region has the DNA TGTGCCAGCAGCAGCCCTAGCGTTCAGTACTTC.

J is TRBJ2-3 and V is TRBV7-6, with 8 nucleotides matching TRBD2. The CDR3 is made up of 15 amino acids. Germline trimming cut 2 bases from V and 4 bases from J; bases unmatched to any gene: 5. Germline CDR1 SGHVS, CDR2 FNYEAQ. This chain's CDR3 is CASSLRLALSDTQYF. CDR3 nucleotides: TGTGCCAGCAGCTTAAGACTAGCGTTATCAGATACGCAGTATTTT.

There are a few counts of this clonotype. The rearrangement links TRBV7-9 to TRBJ2-1; D is perhaps TRBD1 (5 bases). The CDR3 contains 18 residues. Germline assignment: CDR1 SEHNR and CDR2 FQNEAQ (reference sequence). V was trimmed by 5 bases and J by 9 bases, leaving 29 bases between them. CDR3 sequence (DNA): TGTGCCAGCAGCCCCATCCTCCCACAGGACCCCCGACGTCCTGAGCAGTTCTTC. As protein: CASSPILPQDPRRPEQFF. The variable domain in full, completed from reference TRBV7-9 and TRBJ2-1, reads DTGVSQNPRHKITKRGQNVTFRCDPISEHNRLYWYRQTLGQGPEFLTYFQNEAQLEKSRLLSDRFSAERPKGSFSTLEIQRTEQGDSAMYLCASSPILPQDPRRPEQFFGPGTRLTVL.

This chain uses TRBV20-1 with TRBJ1-5; unclear D gene. V lost 3 bases to trimming and J lost 6 bases, with 12 bases between them. Germline CDR1 is DFQATT and CDR2 is SNEGSKA (reference sequence). CDR3 length: 13 residues. The CDR3 region is CSARTGLGQPQHF. CDR3 nucleotide sequence: TGCAGTGCTAGGACTGGGTTAGGTCAGCCCCAGCATTTT.

This clonotype appeared once. The rearrangement joins TRBV7-2 to TRBJ2-1; 12 nucleotides match TRBD2. CDR1 and CDR2 (germline): SGHTA, FQGNSA. The CDR3 is 16 residues long. V shed 0 bases and J 6 bases; nucleotides not matched to a gene: 3. In nucleotides, the CDR3 is TGTGCCAGCAGCTTAGCCGGGGGACTAGCGGGCAATGAGCAGTTCTTC. Its protein product is CASSLAGGLAGNEQFF. The whole variable domain, remainder taken from reference TRBV7-2 and TRBJ2-1, is GAGVSQSPSNKVTEKGKDVELRCDPISGHTALYWYRQSLGQGLEFLIYFQGNSAPDKSGLPSDRFSAERTGGSVSTLTIQRTQQEDSAVYLCASSLAGGLAGNEQFFGPGTRLTVL.

V is TRBV9 and J is TRBJ2-3; no firm D call. The CDR3 is 13 residues long. CDR1 is SGDLS and CDR2 is YYNGEE in the germline V gene. Trimming removed 7 bases at V and 3 bases at J, with 12 bases between. The CDR3 DNA reads as TGTGCCAGCCAACGGGTACGGACAGATACGCAGTATTTT. Translated: CASQRVRTDTQYF.

This clonotype has only a few counts. This chain uses TRBV20-1 with TRBJ2-5; 10 nucleotides line up with TRBD2. This CDR3 has 17 amino acids. CDR1 is DFQATT and CDR2 is SNEGSKA in the germline V gene (reference sequence). V trimming: 0 bases; J trimming: 4 bases; junction bases outside the gene matches: 11. The CDR3 spells CSARDSSLAGPGETQYF. The CDR3 DNA reads as TGCAGTGCTAGAGATTCATCACTAGCGGGGCCGGGAGAGACCCAGTACTTC.

The chain uses TRBV7-9 and TRBJ2-3; D is unclear. The CDR3 extends over 15 amino acids. V was shortened by 2 bases and J by 2 bases, with 11 bases between the two germline ends. Germline CDR1 and CDR2: SEHNR and FQNEAQ (reference sequence). CDR3 in amino acids: CASSLTYINTDTQYF. The DNA for the CDR3 is TGTGCCAGCAGCTTAACATATATTAACACAGATACGCAGTATTTT.

V usage is TRBV5-8 and J usage is TRBJ2-7; no clear D gene. The germline V gene encodes CDR1 SGHTS and CDR2 YDEGEE. V lost 4 bases and J 3 bases, leaving 11 bases between the germline ends. The CDR3 length is 13 residues. DNA for the CDR3: TGTGCCAGCAGCACCCGGACGGACTACGAGCAGTACTTC. It encodes CASSTRTDYEQYF.

V and J are TRBV7-2 and TRBJ1-6; 11 nucleotides align to TRBD1. Germline-derived CDR1 and CDR2 are SGHTA and FQGNSA. The CDR3 covers 17 residues. V trimming: 5 bases; J trimming: 3 bases; junction bases outside the gene matches: 6. CDR3 bases: TGTGCCAGCAGCCAAGGGACAGGGGGTTTCTATAATTCACCCCTCCACTTT. Its translation: CASSQGTGGFYNSPLHF.

The chain is built from TRBV12-5 and TRBJ2-3; no definite D call. The V gene's germline CDR1 is LGHNT and CDR2 FRNRAP. The V gene lost 6 bases and the J gene lost 7 bases, with 11 bases spanning the gap. The CDR3 runs 12 residues. CDR3 in amino acids: CASGPDGNTQYF. The DNA of the CDR3 is TGTGCTAGTGGCCCAGACGGAAATACGCAGTATTTT.

Points on this clonotype: At one of its ends the junction is not consistent with the germline gene, which may arise from a read error. V is TRBV5-1 and J is TRBJ1-4, with D uncertain. The CDR3 has 14 amino acids. The germline V gene has CDR1 SGHRS and CDR2 YFSETQ. The CDR3 protein is CASSGEGRNEELFF. CDR3 sequence (DNA): TGCGCCAGCAGCGGGGAAGGGCGTAATGAAGAACTGTTTTTT.

This clonotype was recorded a few times. This chain links TRBV6-1 with TRBJ2-3; no clear D gene. Germline V lookup: CDR1 MNHNS, CDR2 SASEGT. The CDR3 extends over 15 amino acids. Trimming pared 3 bases from V and 3 bases from J, leaving 13 bases between. This CDR3 is CASSERGSFTDTQYF. CDR3 nucleotides: TGTGCCAGCAGTGAGCGAGGATCCTTTACAGATACGCAGTATTTT.

This chain connects TRBV28 to TRBJ2-5, with 7 bases identical to TRBD1. CDR1 MDHEN and CDR2 SYDVKM come from the germline V gene. The CDR3 spans 13 residues. The trim removed 10 bases at V and 11 bases at J, leaving 16 bases unmatched. CDR3 protein: CATHGYRGGEQYF. CDR3 DNA: TGTGCCACCCACGGTTACAGGGGTGGGGAGCAGTACTTC.